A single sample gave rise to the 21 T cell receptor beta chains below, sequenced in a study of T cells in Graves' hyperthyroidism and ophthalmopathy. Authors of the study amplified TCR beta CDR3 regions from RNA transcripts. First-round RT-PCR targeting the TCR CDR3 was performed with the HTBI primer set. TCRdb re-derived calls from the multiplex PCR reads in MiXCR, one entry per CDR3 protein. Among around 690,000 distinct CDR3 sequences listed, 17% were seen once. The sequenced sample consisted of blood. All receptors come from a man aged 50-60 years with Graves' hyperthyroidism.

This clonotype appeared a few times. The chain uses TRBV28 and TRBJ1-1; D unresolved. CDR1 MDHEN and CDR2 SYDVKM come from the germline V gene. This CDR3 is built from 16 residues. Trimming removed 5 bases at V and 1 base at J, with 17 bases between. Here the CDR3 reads CASSLEVRSWNTEAFF. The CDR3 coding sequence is TGTGCCAGCAGTCTTGAGGTCAGGAGTTGGAACACTGAAGCTTTCTTT.

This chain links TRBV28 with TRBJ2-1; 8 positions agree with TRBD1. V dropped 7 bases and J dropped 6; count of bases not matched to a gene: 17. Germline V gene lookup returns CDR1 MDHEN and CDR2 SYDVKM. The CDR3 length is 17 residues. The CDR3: CASIQGAQRPGSNEQFF. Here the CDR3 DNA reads TGTGCCAGCATCCAGGGGGCACAAAGGCCGGGAAGCAATGAGCAGTTCTTC.

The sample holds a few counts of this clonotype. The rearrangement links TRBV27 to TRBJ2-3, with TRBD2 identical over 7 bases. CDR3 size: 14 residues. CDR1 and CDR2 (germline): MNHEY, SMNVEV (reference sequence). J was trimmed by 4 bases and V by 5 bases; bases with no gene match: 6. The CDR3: CASSPSGEADTQYF. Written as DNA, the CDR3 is TGTGCCAGCAGTCCAAGCGGGGAAGCAGATACGCAGTATTTT.

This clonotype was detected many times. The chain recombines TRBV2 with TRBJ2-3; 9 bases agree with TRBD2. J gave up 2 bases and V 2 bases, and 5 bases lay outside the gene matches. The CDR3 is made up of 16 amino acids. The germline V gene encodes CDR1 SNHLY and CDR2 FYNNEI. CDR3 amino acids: CASSESSGASTDTQYF. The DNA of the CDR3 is TGTGCCAGCAGTGAATCTAGCGGGGCGTCCACAGATACGCAGTATTTT. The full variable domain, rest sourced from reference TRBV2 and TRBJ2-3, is EPEVTQTPSHQVTQMGQEVILRCVPISNHLYFYWYRQILGQKVEFLVSFYNNEISEKSEIFDDQFSVERPDGSNFTLKIRSTKLEDSAMYFCASSESSGASTDTQYFGPGTRLTVL.

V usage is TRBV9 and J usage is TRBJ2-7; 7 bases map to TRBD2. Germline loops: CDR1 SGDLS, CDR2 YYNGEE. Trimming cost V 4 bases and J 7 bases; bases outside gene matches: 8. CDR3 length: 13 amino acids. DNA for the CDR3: TGTGCCAGCAGCCCCCGGGACTATAAAGAGCAGTACTTC. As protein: CASSPRDYKEQYF.

The CDR3 DNA follows: TGTGCCAGCACCCCTGGGGACAGAGCGTACGAGCAGTACTTC. Encoded protein: CASTPGDRAYEQYF. The chain joins TRBV28 to TRBJ2-7, with 7 bases fitting TRBD1. The J segment lost 4 bases and the V segment lost 7 bases, leaving 10 bases of the junction unmatched. This CDR3 comprises 14 residues. CDR1 and CDR2 from the germline V gene are MDHEN and SYDVKM.

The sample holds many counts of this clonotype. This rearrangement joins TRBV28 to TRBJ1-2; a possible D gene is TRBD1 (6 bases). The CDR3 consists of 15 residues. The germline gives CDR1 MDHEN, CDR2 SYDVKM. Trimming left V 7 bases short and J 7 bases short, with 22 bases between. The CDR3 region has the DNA TGTGCCAGCACCAGACAGGCCGTCCAGATAGGTGGCTACACCTTC. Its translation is CASTRQAVQIGGYTF.

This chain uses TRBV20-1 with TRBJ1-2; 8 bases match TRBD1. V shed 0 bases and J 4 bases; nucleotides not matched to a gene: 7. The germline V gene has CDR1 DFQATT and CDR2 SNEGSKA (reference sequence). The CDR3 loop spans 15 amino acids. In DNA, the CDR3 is TGCAGTGCTAGAGATCCTGGGGGGACAGGCTATGGCTACACCTTC. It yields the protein CSARDPGGTGYGYTF.

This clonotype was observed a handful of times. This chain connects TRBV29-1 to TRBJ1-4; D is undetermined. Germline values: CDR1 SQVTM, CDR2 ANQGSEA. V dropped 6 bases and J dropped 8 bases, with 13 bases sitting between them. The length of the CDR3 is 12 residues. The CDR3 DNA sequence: TGCAGCGTAGTCGACTGGGGAGAAAAACTGTTTTTT. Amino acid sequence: CSVVDWGEKLFF.

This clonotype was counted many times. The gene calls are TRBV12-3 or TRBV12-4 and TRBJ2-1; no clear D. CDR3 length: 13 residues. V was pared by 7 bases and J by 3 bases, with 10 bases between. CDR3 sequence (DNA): TGTGCCAGCACAACCACTGACTACAATGAGCAGTTCTTC. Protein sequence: CASTTTDYNEQFF.

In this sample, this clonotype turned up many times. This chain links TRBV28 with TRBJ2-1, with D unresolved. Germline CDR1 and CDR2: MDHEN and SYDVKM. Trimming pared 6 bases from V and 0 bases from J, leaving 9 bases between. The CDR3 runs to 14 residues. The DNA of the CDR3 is TGTGCCAGCAGACCTGGAAGCTCCTACAATGAGCAGTTCTTC. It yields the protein CASRPGSSYNEQFF.

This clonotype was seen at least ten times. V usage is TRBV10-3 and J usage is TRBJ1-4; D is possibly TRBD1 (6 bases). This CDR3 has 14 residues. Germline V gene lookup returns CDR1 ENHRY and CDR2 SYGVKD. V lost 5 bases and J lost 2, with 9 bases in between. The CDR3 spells CAISPGATNEKLFF. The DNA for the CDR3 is TGTGCCATCAGTCCAGGGGCGACTAATGAAAAACTGTTTTTT.

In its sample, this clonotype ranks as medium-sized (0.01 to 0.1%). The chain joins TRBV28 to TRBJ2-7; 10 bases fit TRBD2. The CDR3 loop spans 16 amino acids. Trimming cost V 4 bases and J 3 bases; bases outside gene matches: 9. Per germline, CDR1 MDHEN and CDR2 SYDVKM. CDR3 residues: CASSSRIAGGVYEQYF. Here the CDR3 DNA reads TGTGCCAGCAGTTCCCGTATAGCGGGAGGTGTCTACGAGCAGTACTTC.

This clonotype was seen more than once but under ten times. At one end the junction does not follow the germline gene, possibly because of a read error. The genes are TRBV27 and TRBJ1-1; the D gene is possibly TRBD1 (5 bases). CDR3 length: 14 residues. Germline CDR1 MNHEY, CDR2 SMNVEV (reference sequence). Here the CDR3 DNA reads TGTGCCAGCAGTTCGGCAGGGTTGAAAACTGAAGCTTTCTTT. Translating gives CASSSAGLKTEAFF.

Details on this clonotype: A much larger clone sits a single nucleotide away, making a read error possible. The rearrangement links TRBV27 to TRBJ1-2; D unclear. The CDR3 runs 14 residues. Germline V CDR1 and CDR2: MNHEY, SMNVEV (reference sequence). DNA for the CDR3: TGTGCCATCAGTTTTGCGGAGGATGACTATGGCTACACCTTC. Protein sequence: CAISFAEDDYGYTF.

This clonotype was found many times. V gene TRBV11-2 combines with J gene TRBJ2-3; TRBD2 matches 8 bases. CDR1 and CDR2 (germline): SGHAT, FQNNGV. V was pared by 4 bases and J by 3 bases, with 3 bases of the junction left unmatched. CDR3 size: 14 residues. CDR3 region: CASSSGGETDTQYF. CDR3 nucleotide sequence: TGTGCCAGCAGCTCCGGGGGGGAGACAGATACGCAGTATTTT.

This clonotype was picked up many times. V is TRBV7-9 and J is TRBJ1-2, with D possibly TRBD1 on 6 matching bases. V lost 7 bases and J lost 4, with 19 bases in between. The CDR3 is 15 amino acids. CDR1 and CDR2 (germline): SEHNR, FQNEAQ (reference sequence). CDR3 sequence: CASTTSTGRVYGYTF. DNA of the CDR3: TGTGCCAGCACCACGAGCACAGGGCGCGTCTATGGCTACACCTTC.

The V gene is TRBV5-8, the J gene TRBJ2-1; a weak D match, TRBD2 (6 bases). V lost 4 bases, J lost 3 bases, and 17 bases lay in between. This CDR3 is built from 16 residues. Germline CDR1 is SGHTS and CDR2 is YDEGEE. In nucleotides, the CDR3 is TGTGCCAGCAGCCATGAAGCGGGCCGATACTACAATGAGCAGTTCTTC. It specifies CASSHEAGRYYNEQFF.

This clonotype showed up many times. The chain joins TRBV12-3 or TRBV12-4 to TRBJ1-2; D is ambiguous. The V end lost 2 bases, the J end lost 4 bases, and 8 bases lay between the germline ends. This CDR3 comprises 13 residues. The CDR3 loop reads CASSLRPIYGYTF. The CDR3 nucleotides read TGTGCCAGCAGTTTAAGGCCGATCTATGGCTACACCTTC.

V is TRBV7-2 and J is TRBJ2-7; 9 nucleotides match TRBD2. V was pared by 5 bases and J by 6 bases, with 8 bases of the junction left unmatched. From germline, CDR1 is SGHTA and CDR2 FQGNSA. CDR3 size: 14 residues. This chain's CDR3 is CASSHPGLASEQYF. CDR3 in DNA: TGTGCCAGCAGCCACCCGGGACTAGCATCCGAGCAGTACTTC.

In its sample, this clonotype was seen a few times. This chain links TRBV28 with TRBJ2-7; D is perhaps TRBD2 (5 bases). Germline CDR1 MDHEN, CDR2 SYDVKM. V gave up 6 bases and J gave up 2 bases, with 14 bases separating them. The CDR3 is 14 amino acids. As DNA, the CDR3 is TGTGCCAGCAGCCTGGACTGGCCGACCTACGAGCAGTACTTC. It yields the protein CASSLDWPTYEQYF.